The source of this T cell receptor beta chain is a study of blood T cell repertoires in COVID-19. In the original workflow: Estimates of nucleated cell counts were drawn from the amplification of reference gene primers. Measured with immunoSEQ multiplex PCR; TCRdb has only the in-frame clones, and not every one. From that table come the V and J calls and clone size; the DNA was used to work out D and trimming. This sample carries about 270,000 clones, about 87% of them seen once, and the ten largest clones take roughly 8.6%. Sequenced: peripheral blood. The TCR comes from a human donor in a cohort sampled during active COVID-19.

Here the CDR3 DNA reads TGTGCCACCTCGGGACCCGGGACAGAGCCTGGCTACACCTTC. Its translation is CATSGPGTEPGYTF. The rearrangement uses TRBV6-5 and TRBJ1-2; 7 positions match TRBD1. V lost 10 bases to trimming and J lost 7 bases; unmatched junction nucleotides: 15. The germline CDR1 and CDR2 sequences are MNHEY and SVGAGI. This CDR3 comprises 14 residues.